These 22 T cell receptor beta chains originate from one sample sequenced in a study of T cells in Graves' hyperthyroidism and ophthalmopathy. Researchers took RNA transcripts and amplified the TCR beta CDR3 regions from them. Primed by the HTBI set, a first-round RT-PCR was run on the TCR CDR3. TCRdb called the multiplex PCR reads again in MiXCR, with one record for every CDR3 protein. The top ten hold approximately 6% of the sample, which has tens of thousands of distinct CDR3 sequences, around half seen once. The sample was blood. The source of these receptors is a woman aged 45-65 years with Graves' hyperthyroidism that later progressed to Graves' ophthalmopathy.

This clonotype was seen once. This rearrangement joins TRBV7-3 to TRBJ2-5; TRBD2 agrees at 15 bases. The V gene end was trimmed by 9 bases and the J gene end by 5 bases; junction bases not matched to a gene: 13. The germline CDR1 and CDR2 sequences are SGHTA and FQGTGA. The CDR3 sequence is 17 residues long. In DNA form, the CDR3 reads TGTGCCAGTATCAGGGTAGGACTAGCGGGGGGGGCGGAGACCCAGTACTTC. Its protein product is CASIRVGLAGGAETQYF.

J is TRBJ2-2 and V is TRBV20-1, with 7 bases that match TRBD1. The germline gives CDR1 DFQATT, CDR2 SNEGSKA (reference sequence). There are 13 residues in the CDR3. The junction had 11 bases not matched to a gene; V was cut back by 6 bases and J by 10 bases. CDR3 sequence: CSAIFRDRKELFF. The CDR3 DNA is TGCAGTGCGATATTCCGGGACAGAAAGGAGCTGTTTTTT.

Here the CDR3 reads CASSYYRGTSGHEQYF. The CDR3 nucleotides read TGTGCCAGCAGTTACTATCGCGGGACTAGCGGCCACGAGCAGTACTTC. The chain combines TRBV6-5 with TRBJ2-7; 11 bases map to TRBD2. CDR1 is MNHEY, CDR2 SVGAGI, per germline. With V trimmed by 1 base and J by 5 bases, 7 bases remained unmatched. The CDR3 loop spans 16 amino acids.

With respect to this clonotype: Its ends do not fully match the called genes, so a read error is possible. The gene calls are TRBV9 and TRBJ2-7; TRBD1 is a possible D gene (6 bases). This CDR3 has 15 amino acids. Germline V lookup: CDR1 SGDLS, CDR2 YYNGEE. The CDR3 is CASSVGGNDAYEQYF. The CDR3, as DNA: TGTGCCAGCAGTGTAGGGGGTAACGACGCCTATGAGCAGTACTTC.

This clonotype was detected only once. V gene TRBV12-3 or TRBV12-4 combines with J gene TRBJ1-3, with D tentatively TRBD1 (6 bases). V lost 1 base and J 1 base, leaving 8 bases between the germline ends. The CDR3 loop spans 15 amino acids. CDR3 sequence reads: CASSLEGTSGNTIYF. CDR3 coding DNA: TGTGCCAGCAGTTTAGAAGGGACATCTGGAAACACCATATATTTT.

The chain carries TRBV11-2 and TRBJ2-3, with D perhaps matching TRBD2 (5 bases). Trimming took 5 bases from V and 4 from J, leaving 13 bases between them. Germline V gene lookup returns CDR1 SGHAT and CDR2 FQNNGV. The CDR3 consists of 14 residues. The CDR3 region is CASSHRLRADTQYF. The CDR3 coding sequence is TGTGCCAGCAGCCACCGACTGAGGGCAGATACGCAGTATTTT.

CDR3 nucleotides: TGTGCCAGCAGCTTTCTGGGGGGAGGGTTTCAGCCCCAGCATTTT. Translation: CASSFLGGGFQPQHF. The genes are TRBV7-2 and TRBJ1-5; tentatively, D is TRBD1 (5 bases). CDR3 length: 15 residues. Germline V gene sequence: CDR1 SGHTA, CDR2 FQGNSA. V was pared by 3 bases and J by 6 bases, with 15 bases between.

The chain employs TRBV2 and TRBJ2-1, with 10 bases aligning to TRBD2. The CDR3 is 16 residues long. Germline V gives CDR1 SNHLY, CDR2 FYNNEI. Trimming took 6 bases from V and 12 from J; bases not matched to a gene: 17. CDR3: CASSKLAGPSTDTQFF. In DNA form, the CDR3 reads TGTGCCAGCAGCAAACTAGCGGGACCTTCCACAGATACGCAGTTCTTC.

This clonotype is labeled as large. V gene TRBV24-1 combines with J gene TRBJ1-2; D ambiguous. This CDR3 region has 16 residues. Trimming removed 1 base from V and 2 bases from J, with 13 bases in between. Germline CDR1 KGHDR, CDR2 SFDVKD. CDR3 sequence: CATSDFDGRENYGYTF. The CDR3, as DNA: TGTGCCACCAGTGATTTTGATGGGCGCGAAAACTATGGCTACACCTTC.

This clonotype showed up many times. The chain uses TRBV6-6 and TRBJ2-5, with a possible D match to TRBD1 (6 bases). V shed 0 bases and J shed 2 bases, with 7 bases lying between them. The length of the CDR3 is 14 residues. Per germline, CDR1 MNHNY and CDR2 SVGAGI (reference sequence). The CDR3 nucleotides are TGTGCCAGCAGTTACTCGGACAGACAAGAGACCCAGTACTTC. Translating gives CASSYSDRQETQYF.

The rearrangement joins TRBV2 to TRBJ1-6; 11 bases are shared with TRBD1. Unmatched junction bases numbered 5, after V lost 4 bases and J lost 6 bases. The germline V gene encodes CDR1 SNHLY and CDR2 FYNNEI. CDR3 length: 16 residues. The DNA for the CDR3 is TGTGCCAGCAGTGGGCCGGGACAGGGGGTTAATTCACCCCTCCACTTT. It specifies CASSGPGQGVNSPLHF.

This clonotype was counted ten times or more. The V call is TRBV7-2, the J call TRBJ1-5; possibly TRBD1 for D (6 bases). This CDR3 is built from 14 residues. The germline V and J ends were trimmed by 5 bases and 6 bases, with 14 bases remaining between them. Germline V lookup: CDR1 SGHTA, CDR2 FQGNSA. The CDR3 is CASSVGGGGQPQHF. The CDR3 bases are TGTGCCAGCAGCGTAGGGGGGGGCGGTCAGCCCCAGCATTTT.

Many counts were recorded for this clonotype. This chain uses TRBV5-8 with TRBJ2-3; D unclear. The V end lost 4 bases, the J end lost 6 bases, and 12 bases lay between the germline ends. The CDR3 loop spans 13 amino acids. The germline V gene has CDR1 SGHTS and CDR2 YDEGEE. The CDR3: CASSNERTDTQYF. CDR3 nucleotides: TGTGCCAGCAGCAACGAGAGGACGGATACGCAGTATTTT. The whole variable domain, remainder taken from reference TRBV5-8 and TRBJ2-3, is EAGVTQSPTHLIKTRGQQATLRCSPISGHTSVYWYQQALGLGLQFLLWYDEGEERNRGNFPPRFSGRQFPNYSSELNVNALELEDSALYLCASSNERTDTQYFGPGTRLTVL.

With respect to this clonotype: The junction and the germline gene differ at one end; a read error may be behind it. This chain uses TRBV20-1 with TRBJ2-2; weak D call: TRBD1 (6 bases). There are 13 residues in the CDR3. Germline V gene data show CDR1 as DFQATT and CDR2 as SNEGSKA (reference sequence). CDR3 sequence reads: CSVGRGEHRGAVF. CDR3 DNA sequence: TGCAGTGTGGGCAGGGGCGAACACCGGGGAGCTGTTTTT.

The rearrangement joins TRBV19 to TRBJ2-1, with D possibly being TRBD2 (5 bases). The CDR3 is 14 amino acids. Trimming left V 1 base short and J 12 bases short, with 16 bases between. Germline V CDR1 and CDR2: LNHDA, SQIVND (reference sequence). This chain's CDR3 is CASSIAFGPSGQFF. The CDR3 DNA reads as TGTGCCAGTAGTATAGCATTTGGGCCCAGCGGGCAGTTCTTC.

This clonotype is classed as medium-sized. The V gene is TRBV20-1, the J gene TRBJ2-7; unclear D gene. The CDR3 loop spans 13 amino acids. The germline gives CDR1 DFQATT, CDR2 SNEGSKA (reference sequence). Deletions cut 1 base from V and 0 bases from J, with 7 bases between. The CDR3 region is CSARGGSSYEQYF. The CDR3 nucleotides are TGCAGTGCTAGAGGTGGCTCCTCCTACGAGCAGTACTTC.

The table lists this clonotype with many counts. The genes are TRBV19 and TRBJ2-3, with D perhaps matching TRBD1 or TRBD2 (5 bases each). Germline V gene lookup returns CDR1 LNHDA and CDR2 SQIVND (reference sequence). There are 14 residues in the CDR3. The ends were cut back, 9 bases at V and 8 bases at J, with 21 bases in the middle. CDR3: CASQLSGTGSTQYF. The CDR3, as DNA: TGTGCCAGCCAACTGAGCGGCACAGGTAGTACGCAGTATTTT.

This clonotype came up many times. The rearrangement uses TRBV20-1 and TRBJ1-1; D gene ambiguous. There are 15 residues in the CDR3. The germline CDR1 and CDR2 sequences are DFQATT and SNEGSKA (reference sequence). Trimming cost V 1 base and J 0 bases, with 12 bases left between them. Here the CDR3 reads CSARVVQTLNTEAFF. For the CDR3, the DNA is TGCAGTGCTAGAGTGGTCCAGACCTTGAACACTGAAGCTTTCTTT.

Many counts were recorded for this clonotype. The genes are TRBV6-5 and TRBJ1-2, with D unclear. The CDR3 has 13 residues. V dropped 0 bases and J dropped 5 bases, with 7 bases sitting between them. Looked up from germline, CDR1 is MNHEY and CDR2 is SVGAGI. This CDR3 reads CASSYSGGYGYTF. DNA for the CDR3: TGTGCCAGCAGTTACTCGGGCGGGTATGGCTACACCTTC.

By share, this clonotype counts as medium-sized (0.01 to 0.1%). V gene TRBV19 combines with J gene TRBJ1-2, with 7 bases fitting TRBD1. V lost 6 bases, J lost 4 bases, and 8 bases stayed unmatched. The CDR3 loop spans 14 amino acids. Germline V lookup: CDR1 LNHDA, CDR2 SQIVND (reference sequence). This chain's CDR3 is CASSARGRFYGYTF. The CDR3 DNA reads TGTGCCAGTAGCGCGAGGGGGCGCTTCTATGGCTACACCTTC. Supplemented by reference TRBV19 and TRBJ1-2, the full variable domain reads DGGITQSPKYLFRKEGQNVTLSCEQNLNHDAMYWYRQDPGQGLRLIYYSQIVNDFQKGDIAEGYSVSREKKESFPLTVTSAQKNPTAFYLCASSARGRFYGYTFGSGTRLTVV.

The sample holds many counts of this clonotype. This chain uses TRBV6-2 or TRBV6-3 with TRBJ1-2; TRBD1 aligns across 10 bases. The germline gives CDR1 MNHEY, CDR2 SVGEGT. This CDR3 spans 13 amino acids. V shed 6 bases and J 4 bases; nucleotides not matched to a gene: 2. The CDR3 region is CASSRDRGYGYTF. The CDR3 DNA is TGTGCCAGCAGCCGGGACAGGGGCTATGGCTACACCTTC.

This clonotype came up many times. The CDR3 region is CSARVAGVYEQFF. Written as DNA, the CDR3 is TGCAGTGCTAGAGTAGCGGGAGTCTATGAGCAGTTCTTC. The chain employs TRBV20-1 and TRBJ2-1; 9 bases match TRBD2. The V segment lost 1 base and the J segment 8 bases; nucleotides outside the gene matches: 3. The CDR3 is 13 residues long. CDR1 DFQATT and CDR2 SNEGSKA come from the germline V gene (reference sequence).